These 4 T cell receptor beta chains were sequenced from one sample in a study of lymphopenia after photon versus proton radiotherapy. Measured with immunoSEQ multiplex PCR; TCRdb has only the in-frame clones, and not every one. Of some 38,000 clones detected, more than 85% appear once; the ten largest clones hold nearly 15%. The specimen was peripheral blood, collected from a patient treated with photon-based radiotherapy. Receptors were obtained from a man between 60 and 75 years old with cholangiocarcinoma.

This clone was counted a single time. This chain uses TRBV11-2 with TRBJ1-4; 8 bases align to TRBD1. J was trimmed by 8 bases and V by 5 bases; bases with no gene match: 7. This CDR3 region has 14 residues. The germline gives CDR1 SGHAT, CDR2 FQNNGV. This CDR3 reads CASSPGGFGEKLFF. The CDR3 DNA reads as TGTGCCAGCAGCCCAGGGGGCTTTGGCGAAAAACTGTTTTTT.

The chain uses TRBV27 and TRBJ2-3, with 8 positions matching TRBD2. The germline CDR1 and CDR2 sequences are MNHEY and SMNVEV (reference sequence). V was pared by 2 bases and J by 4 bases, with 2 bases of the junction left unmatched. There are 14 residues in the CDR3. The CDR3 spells CASSLGTRADTQYF. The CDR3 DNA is TGTGCCAGCAGTTTAGGGACTAGGGCAGATACGCAGTATTTT.

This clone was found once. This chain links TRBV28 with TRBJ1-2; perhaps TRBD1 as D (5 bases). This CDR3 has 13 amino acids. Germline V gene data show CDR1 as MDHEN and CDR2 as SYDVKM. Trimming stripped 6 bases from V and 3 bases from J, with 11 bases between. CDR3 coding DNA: TGTGCCAGCAGAGGGGCCACGGACTATGGCTACACCTTC. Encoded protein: CASRGATDYGYTF.

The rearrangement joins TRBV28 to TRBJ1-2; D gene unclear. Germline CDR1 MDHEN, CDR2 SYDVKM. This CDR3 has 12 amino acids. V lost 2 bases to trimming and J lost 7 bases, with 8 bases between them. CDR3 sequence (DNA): TGTGCCAGCAGTTTAGCAGTACCTGGCTACACCTTC. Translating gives CASSLAVPGYTF.